These T cell receptor beta chains were read from a single sample in a study of a mutant IDH1 vaccine in newly diagnosed glioma. Their target antigens are unknown. Some clones are missing from TCRdb's copy, which holds only in-frame ones; the method was immunoSEQ multiplex PCR. The sample records about 25,000 clones, 77% being singletons. The sample was PBMCs, taken from a glioma patient whose treatment included an IDH1 peptide vaccine. These receptors all come from a man aged 35-49 years with glioma. The CDR3 runs from the conserved cysteine through the conserved F or W. The D gene is left open where the match is weak. For some rows the clone size is stated as once, few or many, or as a class when expanded; others skip it.

v_call	j_call	clone_size	d_call	cdr3_aa	cdr3_nt
TRBV5-4	TRBJ1-2	once	-	CASSLARFSNYGYTF	TGTGCCAGCAGCTTGGCGCGGTTTTCTAACTATGGCTACACCTTC
TRBV7-6	TRBJ1-1	once	TRBD1	CASSRNRGGGTEAFF	TGTGCCAGCAGCCGAAACAGGGGCGGAGGAACTGAAGCTTTCTTT
TRBV11-2	TRBJ2-1	-	TRBD2	CASTEGSGGPYEQFF	TGTGCCAGCACCGAGGGGAGCGGGGGCCCCTATGAGCAGTTCTTC
TRBV14	TRBJ2-5	-	-	CASSWVGTQHF	TGTGCCAGCTCGTGGGTGGGGACCCAGCACTTC
TRBV19	TRBJ2-5	-	-	CASSIGQETQYF	TGTGCCAGTAGTATAGGCCAAGAGACCCAGTACTTC
TRBV7-2	TRBJ2-5	once	-	CASTEGYEGETQYF	TGTGCCAGCACCGAGGGGTATGAGGGAGAGACCCAGTACTTC
TRBV10-3	TRBJ2-2	-	TRBD2	CAISERGGAGELFF	TGTGCCATCAGTGAGAGGGGAGGGGCCGGGGAGCTGTTTTTT
TRBV7-9	TRBJ2-3	medium-sized	TRBD1	CASSGAGTGSTDTQYF	TGTGCCAGCAGCGGAGCCGGGACAGGGTCGACAGATACGCAGTATTTT
TRBV19	TRBJ2-3	-	-	CASSTLGASSTDTQYF	TGTGCCAGTAGTACCCTGGGAGCGTCTAGCACAGATACGCAGTATTTT
TRBV6-5	TRBJ2-7	-	-	CASSPGTSSYEQYF	TGTGCCAGCAGCCCCGGGACCTCTTCCTACGAGCAGTACTTC
TRBV6-5	TRBJ1-1	-	-	CASRLPRTLREAFF	TGTGCCAGCAGGCTTCCACGGACCCTTCGGGAAGCTTTCTTT
TRBV10-2	TRBJ2-5	-	-	CASSEWETQYF	TGCGCCAGCAGTGAGTGGGAGACCCAGTACTTC
TRBV5-1	TRBJ2-2	-	TRBD1	CASRTGGNGELFF	TGCGCCAGCAGAACAGGGGGCAACGGGGAGCTGTTTTTT
TRBV4-1	TRBJ2-1	-	-	CASSQRAGEQFF	TGCGCCAGCAGCCAGAGAGCAGGTGAGCAGTTCTTC
TRBV5-1	TRBJ2-3	few	-	CASSLLAEFTDTQYF	TGCGCCAGCAGCTTGTTGGCGGAATTCACAGATACGCAGTATTTT
TRBV19	TRBJ1-1	few	TRBD1	CASNLRQGVEAFF	TGTGCCAGTAACCTTAGACAGGGCGTTGAAGCTTTCTTT
TRBV10-3	TRBJ1-1	-	-	CAISEPGGAEAFF	TGTGCCATCAGTGAGCCCGGCGGGGCTGAAGCTTTCTTT
TRBV28	TRBJ1-2	-	-	CASSPPRSRTNYGYTF	TGTGCCAGCAGTCCACCCCGATCCCGGACCAACTATGGCTACACCTTC
TRBV4-3	TRBJ1-5	few	TRBD1	CASSQATGALPQHF	TGCGCCAGCAGCCAAGCAACAGGGGCGCTGCCCCAGCATTTT
TRBV2	TRBJ2-5	-	-	CASTGWETQYF	TGTGCCAGCACCGGGTGGGAGACCCAGTACTTC
TRBV30	TRBJ1-2	-	-	CAWSSPGQKNGYTF	TGTGCCTGGAGTTCCCCTGGACAGAAGAATGGCTACACCTTC
TRBV5-1	TRBJ1-2	-	-	CASSLEGSGFGYTF	TGCGCCAGCAGCTTGGAGGGTTCGGGATTCGGCTACACCTTC
TRBV15	TRBJ1-1	-	-	CATSRARTEAFF	TGTGCCACCAGCAGAGCTCGCACTGAAGCTTTCTTT
TRBV5-1	TRBJ1-1	-	TRBD1	CASSSQGLNTEAFF	TGCGCCAGCAGCTCACAGGGGCTAAACACTGAAGCTTTCTTT
TRBV5-6	TRBJ2-1	-	-	CASSLLRQRRFF	TGTGCCAGCAGCTTGCTTCGGCAGCGCCGGTTCTTC
TRBV18	TRBJ1-4	-	-	CASSPGQQVGKLFF	TGTGCCAGCTCACCGGGTCAGCAGGTGGGGAAACTGTTTTTT
TRBV11-3	TRBJ1-1	-	-	CASTLDIGVSEAFF	TGTGCCAGCACTCTAGACATCGGCGTTTCTGAAGCTTTCTTT
TRBV5-8	TRBJ1-5	few	-	CASSLARNSNSNQPQHF	TGTGCCAGCAGCTTAGCCAGAAATAGCAATAGCAATCAGCCCCAGCATTTT
TRBV29-1	TRBJ1-2	once	-	CSVRWPGEAGYTF	TGCAGCGTCCGTTGGCCAGGGGAGGCTGGCTACACCTTC
TRBV7-9	TRBJ2-6	-	-	CASSRGDGANVLTF	TGTGCCAGCAGCAGGGGCGACGGGGCCAACGTCCTGACTTTC
TRBV10-2	TRBJ2-5	-	-	CASSVEGANQETQYF	TGCGCCAGCAGTGTTGAGGGAGCAAACCAAGAGACCCAGTACTTC
TRBV29-1	TRBJ1-2	-	-	CGVRWPGEAGYTF	TGCGGCGTCCGTTGGCCAGGGGAGGCTGGCTACACCTTC
TRBV30	TRBJ2-6	-	-	CAWSTIDFSGANVLTF	TGTGCCTGGAGTACGATAGATTTCTCTGGGGCCAACGTCCTGACTTTC
TRBV5-1	TRBJ1-5	once	-	CASIQRVQPQHF	TGCGCCAGCATTCAAAGGGTGCAGCCCCAGCATTTT
TRBV2	TRBJ1-3	-	-	CASSAGFEGNTIYF	TGTGCCAGCAGTGCCGGATTCGAGGGAAACACCATATATTTT
TRBV4-2	TRBJ2-7	-	-	CASSPLGGTNYEQYF	TGTGCCAGCAGCCCCCTAGGCGGGACAAACTACGAGCAGTACTTC
TRBV6-1	TRBJ2-1	few	-	CASSEGAGSYNEQFF	TGTGCCAGCAGTGAAGGGGCTGGCTCCTACAATGAGCAGTTCTTC
TRBV19	TRBJ1-5	-	-	CASSILNRASYQPQHF	TGTGCCAGTAGTATATTGAACAGGGCGAGCTATCAGCCCCAGCATTTT
TRBV9	TRBJ2-2	-	TRBD2	CASSVGGGRLSTGELFF	TGTGCCAGCAGCGTAGGGGGCGGGAGATTAAGCACCGGGGAGCTGTTTTTT
TRBV4-1	TRBJ2-5	-	-	CASSPLEGETQYF	TGCGCCAGCAGCCCTCTAGAGGGGGAGACCCAGTACTTC
TRBV19	TRBJ2-1	-	-	CASHLGGSYNEQFF	TGTGCCAGCCATCTCGGGGGTTCCTACAATGAGCAGTTCTTC
TRBV4-3	TRBJ1-4	once	-	CASSQERASPSAEKLFF	TGCGCCAGCAGCCAAGAAAGGGCTTCACCCTCGGCCGAAAAACTGTTTTTT
TRBV6-5	TRBJ2-6	-	-	CASSPYSGANVLTF	TGTGCCAGCAGCCCATACTCTGGGGCCAACGTCCTGACTTTC
TRBV7-2	TRBJ1-4	-	-	CASSSPGLEKLFF	TGTGCCAGCAGCTCACCGGGGCTTGAAAAACTGTTTTTT
TRBV6-5	TRBJ1-1	-	-	CASSYGGVYAEAFF	TGTGCCAGCAGTTATGGGGGGGTCTACGCTGAAGCTTTCTTT